This TCR beta chain is drawn from a study of cytomegalovirus exposure and HLA in healthy donors. Study-wide points: Several of the most significant clusters appeared linked to common viral pathogens, based on a later analysis. The classifier, whose performance was assessed in both the original and validation cohorts, reportedly diagnosed cytomegalovirus status with high specificity and sensitivity. Three chains tied to CMV proved CMV antigen-specific in vitro.

There were likely unrecorded immune exposures, though donors were nominally healthy when sampled. PCR employed 60 Vbeta and 13 Jbeta primers. Generated by immunoSEQ multiplex PCR, the TCRdb table keeps only in-frame clones and is missing some. The sample lists about 82,000 clones; around 77% were seen once. This clone was seen once. No antigen is known for it. The germline CDR1 and CDR2 sequences are SGHNT and YYREEE (reference sequence). Losses at the gene ends were 3 bases for V and 8 bases for J; bases not matched to a gene: 4. This CDR3 contains 14 residues. V is TRBV5-4 and J is TRBJ2-7, with 14 bases matching TRBD2. The clonotype was recovered from a man aged 45-65 years in good health and CMV-seronegative. Sequencing used PBMCs. The chain's CDR3 is CASSSGLAGEKQYF. The CDR3 DNA reads TGTGCCAGCAGCTCGGGACTAGCGGGGGAAAAGCAGTACTTC. The complete variable domain, with remaining parts taken from reference TRBV5-4 and TRBJ2-7, reads ETGVTQSPTHLIKTRGQQVTLRCSSQSGHNTVSWYQQALGQGPQFIFQYYREEENGRGNFPPRFSGLQFPNYSSELNVNALELDDSALYLCASSSGLAGEKQYFGPGTRLTVT.